This T cell receptor beta chain was sequenced in a study of T cell clonality in common variable immunodeficiency. The repertoire was sequenced with immunoSEQ multiplex PCR; TCRdb's copy has only in-frame clones and lacks some. This set yields 51,000 or so clones and no singletons; the top ten hold just over 2%. Each donor provided roughly 4.5 to 8 ml of heparinized whole blood. Findings and limits, study-wide: Authors noted CVID clonality's cause needs subpopulation repertoire sequencing. In common variable immunodeficiency, TCR beta chains reportedly carried fewer deletions and N-nucleotide insertions.

The CDR3 totals 12 residues. From germline, CDR1 is MDHEN and CDR2 SYDVKM. V was trimmed by 10 bases and J by 2 bases, leaving 9 bases between them. This clone was seen repeatedly, ten times or more. What it binds is unknown. The read comes to an end 3 residues before the CDR3 does, leaving the germline J gene to fill in the end. The J gene is TRBJ2-1, the V gene TRBV28; D remains unclear. This receptor was taken from a person between 18 and 75 years old in good health. The sample taken for sequencing was peripheral blood mononuclear cells. The CDR3 spells CATRLTYNEQFF. The CDR3 DNA, read in part, is TGTGCCACCCGACTTACCTACAATGAG. The whole variable domain, filled in from reference TRBV28 and TRBJ2-1, reads DVKVTQSSRYLVKRTGEKVFLECVQDMDHENMFWYRQDPGLGLRLIYFSYDVKMKEKGDIPEGYSVSREKKERFSLILESASTNQTSMYLCATRLTYNEQFFGPGTRLTVL.